The next 32 T cell receptor beta chains were all read from a single sample in a study of human T cells and chemical hapten exposure. TCRdb re-analysed the RACE reads in MiXCR, keeping a single row per CDR3 protein. The sample includes over 70,000 distinct CDR3 sequences, 6.5% to 10% of them seen just once. Time point meaning: patch test 2, 6 weeks after DPC sensitization. Treatment noted: therapeutic diphenylcyclopropenone sensitization with weekly scalp DPC. The specimen comprised whole blood, sampled in connection with sensitization to the hapten diphenylcyclopropenone (DPC). The receptors here all came from a woman between 50 and 59 years old with alopecia areata. Some clones in this sample may be carry-over from other donors' samples.

This clonotype was detected only a few times. The chain has TRBV12-3 or TRBV12-4 and TRBJ1-1, with unresolved D. This CDR3 comprises 13 residues. V was clipped by 5 bases and J by 1 base, with 8 bases between them. The CDR3 protein is CASSRGPNTEAFF. DNA for the CDR3: TGTGCCAGCAGTCGAGGACCGAACACTGAAGCTTTCTTT.

This clonotype was counted a few times. The V gene is TRBV4-1, the J gene TRBJ1-5, with D perhaps matching TRBD1 (5 bases). Trimming stripped 5 bases from V and 0 bases from J, with 11 bases between. The CDR3 is made up of 15 amino acids. The germline gives CDR1 MGHRA, CDR2 YSYEKL. The CDR3 DNA is TGCGCCAGCAGCACAGGACGGTATAGCAATCAGCCCCAGCATTTT. Its translation: CASSTGRYSNQPQHF.

This clonotype was seen ten or more times. This sequence joins TRBV27 and TRBJ1-5; tentative D call: TRBD1 (6 bases). V shed 6 bases and J shed 4 bases, with 10 bases lying between them. The CDR3 runs to 13 residues. Looked up from germline, CDR1 is MNHEY and CDR2 is SMNVEV (reference sequence). The CDR3 reads CASSLQGNQPQHF. The CDR3 DNA is TGTGCCAGCAGCCTACAGGGAAATCAGCCCCAGCATTTT.

This clonotype was picked up a small number of times. This chain links TRBV24-1 with TRBJ1-1; D unclear. Trimming removed 5 bases from V and 0 bases from J, with 15 bases in between. The CDR3 runs 16 residues. CDR1 and CDR2 from the germline V gene are KGHDR and SFDVKD. CDR3 sequence (DNA): TGTGCCACCAGTGCCCAGTTTCGGGTTATGAACACTGAAGCTTTCTTT. This codes for CATSAQFRVMNTEAFF.

The chain carries TRBV20-1 and TRBJ2-3; 10 nucleotides agree with TRBD1. The CDR3 is 14 residues long. The germline V gene encodes CDR1 DFQATT and CDR2 SNEGSKA (reference sequence). The J segment lost 4 bases and the V segment lost 3 bases, leaving 4 bases of the junction unmatched. The CDR3 is CSARRDRGADTQYF. The CDR3 DNA reads TGCAGTGCTAGGAGGGACAGGGGAGCAGATACGCAGTATTTT.

This clonotype was recorded many times. This chain links TRBV27 with TRBJ1-6; unclear D gene. CDR1 MNHEY and CDR2 SMNVEV come from the germline V gene (reference sequence). V was trimmed by 5 bases and J by 9 bases, leaving 11 bases between them. CDR3 size: 13 residues. The CDR3 bases are TGTGCCAGCAGTCGCGGCGATAGTTCACCCCTCCACTTT. Its protein is CASSRGDSSPLHF.

The chain uses TRBV5-1 and TRBJ2-7, with D possibly being TRBD1 or TRBD2 (5 bases each). CDR3 length: 13 amino acids. With 7 bases removed from V and 5 bases from J, the gap between germline ends came to 16 bases. In germline, CDR1 is SGHRS, CDR2 YFSETQ. The CDR3, as DNA: TGCGCCAGCTGGGACGGACGGGTGAACGAGCAGTACTTC. Amino acid sequence: CASWDGRVNEQYF.

The chain is built from TRBV18 and TRBJ2-6, with TRBD1 as a possible D gene (5 bases). CDR3 length: 16 residues. V gave up 3 bases and J gave up 0 bases, with 9 bases separating them. Germline lookup yields CDR1 KGHSH and CDR2 LQKENI. DNA of the CDR3: TGTGCCAGCTCACCTCCTACAGGCTCTGGGGCCAACGTCCTGACTTTC. Its translation is CASSPPTGSGANVLTF.

This clonotype was counted at least ten times. CDR3 loop: CASAHRAHLEAFF. CDR3 in DNA: TGTGCCAGCGCACACAGGGCCCACCTTGAAGCTTTCTTT. This sequence joins TRBV6-5 and TRBJ1-1, with D possibly matching TRBD1 (6 bases). The CDR3 extends over 13 amino acids. The V and J ends lost 8 bases and 7 bases respectively, with 17 bases between them. The germline CDR1 and CDR2 sequences are MNHEY and SVGAGI.

This clonotype was detected only a few times. The V gene is TRBV12-3 or TRBV12-4, the J gene TRBJ2-3; 7 bases match TRBD1. V was pared by 5 bases and J by 1 base, with 9 bases of the junction left unmatched. The CDR3 is made up of 16 amino acids. The CDR3 bases are TGTGCCAGCAGTGCCCGACAGGGTCGGGGCACAGATACGCAGTATTTT. The encoded protein is CASSARQGRGTDTQYF.

J is TRBJ2-1 and V is TRBV12-3 or TRBV12-4; D gene ambiguous. This CDR3 is 13 amino acids long. Trimming stripped 2 bases from V and 3 bases from J, with 5 bases between. The CDR3 spells CASSLLVYNEQFF. Written as DNA, the CDR3 is TGTGCCAGCAGTTTACTGGTCTACAATGAGCAGTTCTTC.

The chain is built from TRBV2 and TRBJ2-5; 7 nucleotides agree with TRBD2. From germline, CDR1 is SNHLY and CDR2 FYNNEI. The CDR3 contains 14 residues. Trimming at V came to 4 bases and at J to 5 bases, leaving 7 bases not matched to a gene. CDR3 coding DNA: TGTGCCAGCAGTGGCGGACTAGTAAAGGAGACCCAGTACTTC. Amino acids: CASSGGLVKETQYF. Drawing the rest from reference TRBV2 and TRBJ2-5, the complete variable domain is EPEVTQTPSHQVTQMGQEVILRCVPISNHLYFYWYRQILGQKVEFLVSFYNNEISEKSEIFDDQFSVERPDGSNFTLKIRSTKLEDSAMYFCASSGGLVKETQYFGPGTRLLVL.

The table lists this clonotype with many counts. The gene calls are TRBV4-1 and TRBJ1-3; D gene ambiguous. Germline V lookup: CDR1 MGHRA, CDR2 YSYEKL. Trimming left V 2 bases short and J 4 bases short, with 12 bases between. The CDR3 is made up of 15 amino acids. The CDR3 DNA reads TGCGCCAGCAGCCAATTTTCCCGAGGGGGAAACACCATATATTTT. This sequence encodes CASSQFSRGGNTIYF.

The rearrangement uses TRBV12-3 or TRBV12-4 and TRBJ2-2, with D perhaps matching TRBD1 or TRBD2 (5 bases each). Between the trimmed V and J ends, which lost 6 bases and 5 bases, there was a span of 16 bases. CDR3 length equals 15 residues. CDR3 protein: CASSGPQGVTGELFF. In nucleotides, the CDR3 is TGTGCCAGCAGCGGGCCTCAGGGAGTTACCGGGGAGCTGTTTTTT.

This clonotype was seen at least ten times. The genes are TRBV6-2 or TRBV6-3 and TRBJ1-1; D is perhaps TRBD1 (5 bases). Looked up from germline, CDR1 is MNHEY and CDR2 is SVGEGT. V dropped 2 bases and J dropped 2 bases, with 15 bases sitting between them. CDR3 size: 16 residues. CDR3 DNA sequence: TGTGCCAGCAGTTACCCCCACTTGAGGGGTAACACTGAAGCTTTCTTT. Translated, it gives CASSYPHLRGNTEAFF.

This clonotype was seen more than once but under ten times. The gene calls are TRBV12-3 or TRBV12-4 and TRBJ2-3; D is tentatively TRBD1 or TRBD2 (5 bases each). The CDR3 extends over 16 amino acids. Trimming stripped 7 bases from V and 5 bases from J, with 22 bases between. CDR3 coding DNA: TGTGCCAGCATCGTTGGGGGTCCCGGAGGTGTAGATACGCAGTATTTT. This sequence encodes CASIVGGPGGVDTQYF.

The genes are TRBV6-5 and TRBJ1-1; 9 nucleotides line up with TRBD1. Per germline, CDR1 MNHEY and CDR2 SVGAGI. The CDR3 consists of 14 residues. V trimming: 3 bases; J trimming: 4 bases; junction bases outside the gene matches: 3. The DNA for the CDR3 is TGTGCCAGCAGTTATGGGACAGGGCTCACTGAAGCTTTCTTT. The encoded protein is CASSYGTGLTEAFF.

The chain employs TRBV7-9 and TRBJ2-5; no reliable D call. Trimming pared 4 bases from V and 5 bases from J, leaving 11 bases between. Germline V gene data show CDR1 as SEHNR and CDR2 as FQNEAQ (reference sequence). The CDR3 runs 13 residues. The CDR3 coding sequence is TGTGCCAGCAGCTCGCGGATGGAGGAGACCCAGTACTTC. Amino acid sequence: CASSSRMEETQYF.

The chain combines TRBV7-8 with TRBJ2-6; D unresolved. The V gene lost 3 bases and the J gene lost 0 bases, with 12 bases spanning the gap. This CDR3 spans 17 amino acids. Germline loops: CDR1 SGHVS, CDR2 FQNEAQ. CDR3 DNA: TGTGCCAGCAGCTTTACCGGCCCTCCCTCTGGGGCCAACGTCCTGACTTTC. Encoded protein: CASSFTGPPSGANVLTF.

This clonotype was detected once. Since a much larger clone is just one base distant, this may be a read error. V usage is TRBV20-1 and J usage is TRBJ2-3; 7 bases are shared with TRBD1. J was trimmed by 0 bases and V by 3 bases; bases with no gene match: 6. CDR1 DFQATT and CDR2 SNEGSKA come from the germline V gene (reference sequence). This CDR3 contains 15 residues. The CDR3 loop reads CSASLGQTSTDTQYF. The CDR3 DNA is TGCAGTGCTAGCCTGGGACAGACTAGCACAGATACGCAGTATTTT.

This clonotype was picked up a small number of times. Sequence at one end of the junction differs from germline and may be a read error. This chain links TRBV30 with TRBJ1-2, with D possibly matching TRBD1 (6 bases). Germline V lookup: CDR1 GTSNPN, CDR2 SVGIG (reference sequence). The CDR3 totals 12 residues. CDR3 bases: TGTGCCTGGAGTGCCCCGGGGGCAGGCTGCACCTTC. It specifies CAWSAPGAGCTF.

A few counts support this clonotype. J is TRBJ2-7 and V is TRBV21-1. TRBV21-1 is a pseudogene locus. The CDR3 has 14 residues. The CDR3 region has the DNA TGTGCCAGCAGCAAAGAGACTCTCTCCTACGAGCAGTACTTC. Translated, it gives CASSKETLSYEQYF.

V is TRBV2 and J is TRBJ2-7; 7 bases agree with TRBD2. CDR3 size: 13 residues. Germline V gives CDR1 SNHLY, CDR2 FYNNEI. Trimming at V came to 2 bases and at J to 4 bases, leaving 2 bases not matched to a gene. The CDR3 loop is CASSESGVYEQYF. The DNA of the CDR3 is TGTGCCAGCAGTGAAAGCGGGGTTTACGAGCAGTACTTC.

In this sample, this clonotype turned up a few times. This rearrangement joins TRBV7-2 to TRBJ1-2; the D gene is possibly TRBD1 (5 bases). CDR3 size: 14 residues. Trimming shortened V by 5 bases and J by 3 bases, and 13 bases separated the two germline ends. CDR1 is SGHTA and CDR2 is FQGNSA in the germline V gene. CDR3 nucleotide sequence: TGTGCCAGCAGCACCAGGGTCCTTGACTATGGCTACACCTTC. Its protein product is CASSTRVLDYGYTF.

This clonotype was counted at least ten times. V gene TRBV20-1 combines with J gene TRBJ1-5; tentatively, D is TRBD1 (5 bases). Germline CDR1 reads DFQATT; CDR2 reads SNEGSKA (reference sequence). Deletions cut 7 bases from V and 4 bases from J, with 14 bases between. The length of the CDR3 is 13 residues. The CDR3 bases are TGCAGTGGAACCGGGGCTGGAAATCAGCCCCAGCATTTT. Its translation is CSGTGAGNQPQHF.

The V call is TRBV20-1, the J call TRBJ2-5; D remains unclear. In germline, CDR1 is DFQATT, CDR2 SNEGSKA (reference sequence). V was cut by 3 bases and J by 2 bases, with 4 bases left in between. There are 11 residues in the CDR3. Written as DNA, the CDR3 is TGCAGTGCTAGCCCGCAAGAGACCCAGTACTTC. Translated, it gives CSASPQETQYF.

This clonotype was observed many times. This sequence joins TRBV12-3 or TRBV12-4 and TRBJ2-7; TRBD1 agrees at 7 bases. J gave up 2 bases and V 5 bases, and 6 bases lay outside the gene matches. This CDR3 spans 14 amino acids. This CDR3 is CASSGQVGPYEQYF. The CDR3 nucleotides read TGTGCCAGCAGTGGACAGGTCGGTCCCTACGAGCAGTACTTC.

The rearrangement uses TRBV5-4 and TRBJ1-1; TRBD1 agrees at 7 bases. This CDR3 region has 14 residues. The V and J ends lost 4 bases and 5 bases, in that order; junction bases with no gene match: 8. Germline V lookup: CDR1 SGHNT, CDR2 YYREEE (reference sequence). The CDR3 is CASSLGQLTTEAFF. DNA of the CDR3: TGTGCCAGCAGCCTGGGACAGCTAACGACTGAAGCTTTCTTT.

Details on this clonotype: Being one base from a much bigger clone, this may be a read error. This sequence joins TRBV11-2 and TRBJ1-1, with a tentative D call TRBD1 (5 bases). The CDR3 has 15 amino acids. Germline lookup yields CDR1 SGHAT and CDR2 FQNNGV. V was trimmed by 4 bases and J by 2 bases, leaving 14 bases between them. The CDR3 DNA is TGTGCCAGCAGCTCAGGTGCGGGACTTAACACTGAAGCTTTCTTT. Translation gives CASSSGAGLNTEAFF.

This clonotype has just one count. The chain employs TRBV12-3 or TRBV12-4 and TRBJ2-3, with a tentative D call TRBD2 (6 bases). The CDR3 is made up of 18 amino acids. V lost 6 bases and J 3 bases, leaving 25 bases between the germline ends. In nucleotides, the CDR3 is TGTGCCAGCAGCCCCCAACGGGTCGGAGGGAGAGTAACAGATACGCAGTATTTT. Translated: CASSPQRVGGRVTDTQYF.

This sequence joins TRBV21-1 and TRBJ2-7; TRBD1 is taken as the D call from the table, unchecked against the DNA. TRBV21-1 is assigned pseudogene status. The CDR3 runs 17 residues. The CDR3 DNA reads as TGTGCCAGCAGCCCAAAGGGGCCTAGAGTAGCCCCATACGAGCAGTACTTC. Its translation: CASSPKGPRVAPYEQYF.

This clonotype came up a few times. The chain employs TRBV3-1 and TRBJ2-3; TRBD2 is a possible D gene (6 bases). The CDR3 contains 16 residues. Germline CDR1 LGHDT, CDR2 YNNKEL (reference sequence). Trimming took 2 bases from V and 4 from J, leaving 16 bases between them. The CDR3 bases are TGTGCCAGCAGCCAATGGGATGCGGGGCGGGCAGATACGCAGTATTTT. Encoded protein: CASSQWDAGRADTQYF.